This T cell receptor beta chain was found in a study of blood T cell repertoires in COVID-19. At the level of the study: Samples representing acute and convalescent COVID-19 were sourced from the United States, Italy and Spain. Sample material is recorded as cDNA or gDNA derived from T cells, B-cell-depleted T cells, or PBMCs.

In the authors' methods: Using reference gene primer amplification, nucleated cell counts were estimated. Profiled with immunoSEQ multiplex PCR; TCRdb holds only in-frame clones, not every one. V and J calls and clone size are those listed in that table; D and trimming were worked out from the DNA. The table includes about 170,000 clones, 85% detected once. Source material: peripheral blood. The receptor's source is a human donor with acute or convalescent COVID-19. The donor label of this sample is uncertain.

DNA of the CDR3: TGTGCCAGCAGCCAAAACCTTATACCGGACAGCAAAAACATTCAGTACTTC. Translating it yields CASSQNLIPDSKNIQYF. The V gene is TRBV4-2, the J gene TRBJ2-4, with D perhaps TRBD1 (6 bases). This CDR3 region has 17 residues. V was clipped by 2 bases and J by 3 bases, with 17 bases between them. From germline, CDR1 is LGHNA and CDR2 YNFKEQ.